These 13 T cell receptor beta chains were all obtained from the same sample, sequenced in a study of cytomegalovirus exposure and HLA in healthy donors (dated by TCRdb to 2015 to 2018). The protocol used for the library was the immunoSEQ multiplex PCR assay. The multiplex PCR relied on a mix of 60 forward primers for TCR Vbeta segments and 13 reverse primers for TCR Jbeta segments. What TCRdb holds here is the immuneACCESS table cut down to in-frame rearrangements. Part of the clones is not present; checked against another copy, under half of the missing clones reflect an unresolved V gene, and the others are unexplained. This sample lists over 130,000 clones; 82% were detected once. The ten top clones hold over 2.5% of the sample. Sequences were obtained from PBMCs. The receptors come from a male donor in good health and CMV-seronegative.

This chain uses TRBV19 with TRBJ1-2; 9 bases are shared with TRBD1. This CDR3 has 14 residues. In germline, CDR1 is LNHDA, CDR2 SQIVND (reference sequence). The V gene end was trimmed by 7 bases and the J gene end by 4 bases; junction bases not matched to a gene: 7. The CDR3 loop is CASTPDRGLYGYTF. CDR3 DNA sequence: TGTGCCAGTACCCCGGACAGGGGCCTCTATGGCTACACCTTC.

The chain is built from TRBV5-5 and TRBJ2-5; D might be TRBD1 (5 bases). The V gene lost 3 bases and the J gene lost 1 base, with 16 bases spanning the gap. This CDR3 contains 16 residues. Germline V gives CDR1 SGHKS, CDR2 YYEKEE (reference sequence). The CDR3 coding sequence is TGTGCCAGCAGCTCAATGCCCATGACAGTCCAAGAGACCCAGTACTTC. It specifies CASSSMPMTVQETQYF.

V and J are TRBV30 and TRBJ2-1, with unresolved D. Trimming removed 5 bases at V and 6 bases at J, with 8 bases between. Germline V gene sequence: CDR1 GTSNPN, CDR2 SVGIG (reference sequence). The CDR3 has 11 residues. CDR3 coding DNA: TGTGCCTGGTCCGGTCCCAATGAGCAGTTCTTC. Translated: CAWSGPNEQFF. Using reference TRBV30 and TRBJ2-1 for the parts outside the CDR3, the full variable domain is SQTIHQWPATLVQPVGSPLSLECTVEGTSNPNLYWYRQAAGRGLQLLFYSVGIGQISSEVPQNLSASRPQDRQFILSSKKLLLSDSGFYLCAWSGPNEQFFGPGTRLTVL.

This chain links TRBV10-3 with TRBJ2-1, with TRBD2 as a possible D gene (6 bases). V shed 2 bases and J shed 12 bases, with 23 bases lying between them. The CDR3 runs 16 residues. Per the germline V gene, CDR1 is ENHRY and CDR2 is SYGVKD. The CDR3 bases are TGTGCCATCAGTGAGAGGCCCGCTAGCGAAGCTAAGGGGCAGTTCTTC. Translating it yields CAISERPASEAKGQFF.

This chain connects TRBV7-3 to TRBJ1-2, with D tentatively TRBD1 (5 bases). CDR1 and CDR2 from the germline V gene are SGHTA and FQGTGA. V lost 5 bases and J 4 bases, leaving 14 bases between the germline ends. CDR3 length: 14 residues. The CDR3 coding sequence is TGTGCCAGCAGCCCCCAGGACGACAGCTATGGCTACACCTTC. Translated: CASSPQDDSYGYTF. The variable domain in full, with the rest retrieved from reference TRBV7-3 and TRBJ1-2, is GAGVSQTPSNKVTEKGKYVELRCDPISGHTALYWYRQSLGQGPEFLIYFQGTGAADDSGLPNDRFFAVRPEGSVSTLKIQRTERGDSAVYLCASSPQDDSYGYTFGSGTRLTVV.

The chain is built from TRBV7-3 and TRBJ2-5; no definite D call. Trimming removed 2 bases at V and 7 bases at J, with 8 bases between. Germline loops: CDR1 SGHTA, CDR2 FQGTGA. The CDR3 is made up of 12 amino acids. Written as DNA, the CDR3 is TGTGCCAGCAGCTTAGGATCAGGGACCCAGTACTTC. The encoded protein is CASSLGSGTQYF. Complete variable domain (other parts from reference TRBV7-3 and TRBJ2-5): GAGVSQTPSNKVTEKGKYVELRCDPISGHTALYWYRQSLGQGPEFLIYFQGTGAADDSGLPNDRFFAVRPEGSVSTLKIQRTERGDSAVYLCASSLGSGTQYFGPGTRLLVL.

With regard to this clone: One junction end does not reproduce the germline sequence, and a read error may be involved. CDR3 sequence (DNA): TGTTCCAGCGGGGGGGGATCAAGCACCGGGGAGCTGTTTTTT. Its protein is CSSGGGSSTGELFF. This chain uses TRBV7-9 with TRBJ2-2; 10 bases are a match to TRBD2. The CDR3 spans 14 residues. From germline, CDR1 is SEHNR and CDR2 FQNEAQ (reference sequence).

J is TRBJ2-5 and V is TRBV2, with 9 bases fitting TRBD2. The germline CDR1 and CDR2 sequences are SNHLY and FYNNEI. Unmatched junction bases numbered 5, after V lost 5 bases and J lost 4 bases. There are 14 residues in the CDR3. CDR3 in DNA: TGTGCCAGCAGTATGGGACTAGCCACAGAGACCCAGTACTTC. Translated, it gives CASSMGLATETQYF.

CDR3 nucleotide sequence: TGTGCCAGTAGTAGGGCGGACACTTCTAACTATGGCTACACCTTC. It encodes CASSRADTSNYGYTF. This chain connects TRBV19 to TRBJ1-2; weak D call: TRBD1 (5 bases). V was trimmed by 4 bases and J by 0 bases, leaving 12 bases between them. Germline lookup yields CDR1 LNHDA and CDR2 SQIVND (reference sequence). This CDR3 has 15 amino acids.

This clone appeared a single time. The CDR3 here is CASSGTAFGNTIYF. The CDR3 DNA reads TGCGCCAGCAGTGGCACAGCTTTTGGAAACACCATATATTTT. The V and J genes are TRBV10-1 and TRBJ1-3, with D unclear. Trimming removed 4 bases from V and 3 bases from J, with 10 bases in between. Germline V gives CDR1 WNHNN, CDR2 SYGVQD (reference sequence). The CDR3 spans 14 residues.

This sequence joins TRBV4-3 and TRBJ1-3, with D uncertain. V lost 0 bases, J lost 0 bases, and 15 bases lay in between. The CDR3 sequence is 18 residues long. Germline CDR1 reads LGHNA; CDR2 reads YSLEER. The CDR3 DNA is TGCGCCAGCAGCCAAGAAGAACAGAGCGAGGGCTCTGGAAACACCATATATTTT. Translation: CASSQEEQSEGSGNTIYF.

A few counts support this clone. V gene TRBV7-2 combines with J gene TRBJ2-2; 9 nucleotides line up with TRBD2. Trimming removed 3 bases from V and 7 bases from J; junction bases left unmatched: 9. The CDR3 length is 16 residues. Germline assignment: CDR1 SGHTA and CDR2 FQGNSA. The CDR3 loop is CASSLGWAGGSGELFF. CDR3 nucleotides: TGTGCCAGCAGCTTGGGTTGGGCGGGGGGGAGCGGGGAGCTGTTTTTT.

This chain joins TRBV9 and TRBJ1-1, with D unresolved. V dropped 0 bases and J dropped 4 bases, with 10 bases sitting between them. The CDR3 contains 14 residues. Germline CDR1 reads SGDLS; CDR2 reads YYNGEE. CDR3 in amino acids: CASSVVGDGTEAFF. CDR3 nucleotides: TGTGCCAGCAGCGTAGTGGGAGACGGCACTGAAGCTTTCTTT.